What follows are 10 T cell receptor beta chains derived from one specimen sequenced in a study of T cell responses to AZD1222 COVID-19 vaccine. TCRdb keeps only in-frame clones here, not all; method: immunoSEQ multiplex PCR. The sample contains 120,000 or so clones, 87% of which appear only once. The sample consisted of peripheral blood, taken on day 0 of AZD1222 vaccination. The receptors derive from an adult in good health.

This chain uses TRBV28 with TRBJ1-2; 11 bases align to TRBD1. Germline V gene data show CDR1 as MDHEN and CDR2 as SYDVKM. V was clipped by 3 bases and J by 3 bases; unmatched bases: 3. CDR3 length: 15 residues. The CDR3 DNA reads TGTGCCAGCAGTTTTGGGGACAGGGGGGACTATGGCTACACCTTC. Its translation is CASSFGDRGDYGYTF.

This clone counts as medium-sized. This chain uses TRBV6-2 or TRBV6-3 with TRBJ1-1, with unresolved D. The V and J ends lost 2 bases and 6 bases respectively, with 4 bases between them. Germline loops: CDR1 MNHEY, CDR2 SVGEGT. The CDR3 is made up of 11 amino acids. The CDR3 sequence: CASSYVAEAFF. CDR3 in DNA: TGTGCCAGCAGTTACGTGGCTGAAGCTTTCTTT.

The genes are TRBV19 and TRBJ1-1; no reliable D call. The CDR3 totals 16 residues. Trimming pared 5 bases from V and 0 bases from J, leaving 16 bases between. CDR1 is LNHDA and CDR2 is SQIVND in the germline V gene (reference sequence). The CDR3 protein is CASSPLSGRMNTEAFF. The CDR3 region has the DNA TGTGCCAGTAGTCCCCTCTCGGGGAGAATGAACACTGAAGCTTTCTTT.

This rearrangement joins TRBV30 to TRBJ1-1; 8 nucleotides line up with TRBD1. The germline V gene encodes CDR1 GTSNPN and CDR2 SVGIG (reference sequence). Germline trimming cut 5 bases from V and 6 bases from J; bases unmatched to any gene: 14. CDR3 length equals 15 residues. CDR3 loop: CAWRLAGQGFSEAFF. CDR3 in DNA: TGTGCCTGGCGCCTAGCAGGACAGGGATTTTCTGAAGCTTTCTTT.

J is TRBJ2-1 and V is TRBV3-1 (or the pseudogene TRBV3-2); 10 bases align to TRBD2. V trimming: 1 base; J trimming: 5 bases; junction bases outside the gene matches: 8. Germline V gene lookup returns CDR1 LGHDT and CDR2 YNNKEL (reference sequence). This CDR3 spans 17 amino acids. The CDR3 DNA is TGTGCCAGCAGCCAAGCGGGGGGACTAGCGCTTCACAATGAGCAGTTCTTC. This encodes CASSQAGGLALHNEQFF.

This clone was found once. This chain links TRBV24-1 with TRBJ1-5; the match to TRBD1 covers 8 bases. Germline CDR1 is KGHDR and CDR2 is SFDVKD. The CDR3 has 13 residues. Trimming took 5 bases from V and 7 from J; bases not matched to a gene: 3. The CDR3 DNA sequence: TGTGCCACCAGTGGAGGGACAGGACAGCCCCAGCATTTT. This translates into CATSGGTGQPQHF.

This chain links TRBV21-1 with TRBJ1-4. TRBV21-1 is designated a pseudogene. There are 16 residues in the CDR3. The CDR3 loop is CASSKSTGGYNEKLFF. Here the CDR3 DNA reads TGTGCCAGCAGCAAATCCACCGGGGGCTATAATGAAAAACTGTTTTTT.

The rearrangement uses TRBV9 and TRBJ1-1; D ambiguous. V gave up 2 bases and J gave up 5 bases, with 16 bases separating them. Germline V gene lookup returns CDR1 SGDLS and CDR2 YYNGEE. This CDR3 is 15 amino acids long. CDR3 protein: CASSVDVKVGTEAFF. In nucleotides, the CDR3 is TGTGCCAGCAGCGTCGACGTAAAGGTTGGAACTGAAGCTTTCTTT.

The chain employs TRBV27 and TRBJ1-2; no firm D call. V was clipped by 5 bases and J by 3 bases, with 16 bases between them. Germline values: CDR1 MNHEY, CDR2 SMNVEV (reference sequence). This CDR3 has 15 residues. CDR3 nucleotides: TGTGCCAGCAGTCCCCTCCTGGAGAGGGACTATGGCTACACCTTC. It translates to CASSPLLERDYGYTF.

The V and J genes are TRBV28 and TRBJ1-6; 7 nucleotides line up with TRBD1. The CDR3 extends over 16 amino acids. Germline V lookup: CDR1 MDHEN, CDR2 SYDVKM. Trimming cost V 6 bases and J 9 bases; bases outside gene matches: 14. CDR3 in DNA: TGTGCCAGCAGCCCCGGACAGGCAGCGATACGTTCACCCCTCCACTTT. It yields the protein CASSPGQAAIRSPLHF.